This TCR beta chain was identified during a study of lymphopenia after photon versus proton radiotherapy. Notes on the study in general: Better survival with proton therapy was suggested as possible, not demonstrated. After the lymphocyte nadir, photon-treated repertoires showed oligoclonal expansion, especially of CD8+ Temra cells.

About this clone itself: Antigen: not known.

Profiling relied on immunoSEQ multiplex PCR, and the TCRdb table lists in-frame clones only, not all of them. The sample comprises 35,000 to 45,000 clones, roughly four fifths of which are singletons, and 24% rests with the top ten. The TCR comes from an older woman with pancreatic cancer. The starting material was peripheral blood, obtained from a patient treated with proton-based radiotherapy.

This CDR3 is CASISAHLRYEQYF. In nucleotides, the CDR3 is TGTGCCAGCATAAGCGCGCATCTCCGCTACGAGCAGTACTTC. This sequence joins TRBV28 and TRBJ2-7, with D hard to call. The CDR3 loop spans 14 amino acids. Germline V CDR1 and CDR2: MDHEN, SYDVKM. V lost 7 bases and J 3 bases, leaving 16 bases between the germline ends.